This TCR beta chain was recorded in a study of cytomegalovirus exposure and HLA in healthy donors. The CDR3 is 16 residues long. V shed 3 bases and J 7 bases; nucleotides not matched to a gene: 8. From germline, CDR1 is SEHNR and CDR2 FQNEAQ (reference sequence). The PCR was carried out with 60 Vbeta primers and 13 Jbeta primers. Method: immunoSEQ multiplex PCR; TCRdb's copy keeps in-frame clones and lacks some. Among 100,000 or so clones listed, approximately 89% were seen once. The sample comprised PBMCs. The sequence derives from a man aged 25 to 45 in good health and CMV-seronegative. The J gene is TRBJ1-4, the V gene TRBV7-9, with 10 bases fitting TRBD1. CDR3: CASSFTLRQGAEKLFF. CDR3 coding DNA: TGTGCCAGCAGCTTCACCTTACGACAGGGGGCTGAAAAACTGTTTTTT.